This TCR beta chain was sequenced during a study of T cells in Graves' hyperthyroidism and ophthalmopathy. With 6 bases clipped from V and 4 bases from J, the junction kept 9 bases outside the gene matches. Germline assignment: CDR1 SNHLY and CDR2 FYNNEI. The CDR3 has 15 residues. The TCR beta CDR3 regions underwent amplification using RNA transcripts as the source. Researchers ran a first-round RT-PCR on the TCR CDR3 using the HTBI primer set. MiXCR, run by TCRdb on the multiplex PCR reads, gives a single entry per CDR3 protein. The sample carries 550,000 to 850,000 distinct CDR3 sequences, 18% recorded once. This clonotype has ten or more counts. Patients showing uncontrolled infection, other autoimmune disease, pregnancy or lactation were ineligible. Blood dates from first hyperthyroidism diagnosis, before any ophthalmopathy symptoms.

Sequencing was carried out using blood. The V and J genes are TRBV2 and TRBJ1-5; the match to TRBD1 covers 7 bases. The TCR originated in a woman aged 50 to 60 with Graves' hyperthyroidism that later progressed to Graves' ophthalmopathy. The CDR3, as DNA: TGTGCCAGCAGGACCGACAGGGAAAGGAATCAGCCCCAGCATTTT. This encodes CASRTDRERNQPQHF. The full variable domain, in which reference TRBV2 and TRBJ1-5 provide the parts outside the CDR3, is EPEVTQTPSHQVTQMGQEVILRCVPISNHLYFYWYRQILGQKVEFLVSFYNNEISEKSEIFDDQFSVERPDGSNFTLKIRSTKLEDSAMYFCASRTDRERNQPQHFGDGTRLSIL.